This T cell receptor (beta chain) was sequenced during a study of identical twins. Notes on the study in general: Twin sharing of out-of-frame TCR alpha was underestimated by models in monozygotic pairs. Cross-sectional statistical analysis, not tracking of the same donors, underpinned the conclusions. Excess low generation probability was seen in twin-shared out-of-frame alpha sequences.

A universal primer binding site was introduced by template switching. The final cDNA contained unique molecular identifiers. TCRdb processed the 5' RACE reads anew with MiXCR; each CDR3 protein has one entry. The data contain about 570,000 distinct CDR3 sequences, 9% to 10% of them singletons. The CDR3 contains 16 residues. Per germline, CDR1 DFQATT and CDR2 SNEGSKA (reference sequence). Germline trimming cut 6 bases from V and 3 bases from J; bases unmatched to any gene: 16. In its sample, this clonotype was seen a few times. Its target is unknown. These data are also associated with another study on yellow fever vaccine responses in identical twins.

The origin of this receptor is a woman younger than 35 in good health. Specimen: PBMCs. The chain combines TRBV20-1 with TRBJ2-7; TRBD1 agrees at 8 bases. CDR3 in amino acids: CSAASPGQANNYEQYF. In nucleotides, the CDR3 is TGCAGTGCCGCTTCGCCGGGACAGGCGAACAACTACGAGCAGTACTTC.